This T cell receptor beta chain is from a study of blood T cell repertoires in COVID-19. Study-wide background: Specimens from acute and convalescent COVID-19 originated in the United States, Italy and Spain. From T cells, B-cell-depleted T cells, or PBMCs came the material, which was cDNA or gDNA.

A few counts support this clone. CDR3 length: 14 residues. Germline V gives CDR1 SQVTM, CDR2 ANQGSEA. V was clipped by 7 bases and J by 5 bases; unmatched bases: 10. In the original workflow: Scientists estimated how many nucleated cells there were by amplifying reference gene primers. Sequencing was performed with immunoSEQ multiplex PCR; in TCRdb, only in-frame clones are kept and a portion is missing. V, J and clone size derive from that table, while D and trimming were established from the DNA sequence. The sample lists roughly 210,000 clones; about nine tenths were seen once. The V gene is TRBV29-1, the J gene TRBJ2-1; 8 nucleotides agree with TRBD2. This clonotype was sampled from a man aged 70 or older with acute or convalescent COVID-19. The sample consisted of peripheral blood. The DNA of the CDR3 is TGCAGCGGATATTCGGGACTAGGAAACAATGAGCAGTTCTTC. As protein: CSGYSGLGNNEQFF.